Listed below are T cell receptor beta chains from one sample, sequenced in a study of blood T cells in healthy people across ages. TCRdb re-analysed the 5' RACE reads in MiXCR, keeping a single row per CDR3 protein. Here the sample spans about 970,000 distinct CDR3 sequences, approximately 50% being singletons. The sequenced sample consisted of blood. These receptor sequences come from a woman in her fifties or sixties in good health. CDR3s include the opening cysteine and the closing phenylalanine or tryptophan. Fields, in order: D gene, J gene, clone size, V gene, CDR3 DNA, CDR3 protein. A D gene is named only where the DNA matches it firmly. Clone size is not always given. Where it is, it says once, few, many or a class for expanded clones.

D gene: -; J gene: TRBJ2-5; clone size: few; V gene: TRBV9; CDR3 DNA: TGTGCCAGCAGCGTAGGCACGAAAATCGGTGTGACCCAGTACTTC; CDR3 protein: CASSVGTKIGVTQYF
D gene: -; J gene: TRBJ2-3; clone size: -; V gene: TRBV9; CDR3 DNA: TGTGCCAGCAGCGCCCAAACCGATACGCAGTATTTT; CDR3 protein: CASSAQTDTQYF
D gene: -; J gene: TRBJ2-3; clone size: -; V gene: TRBV5-1; CDR3 DNA: TGCGCCAGCGGCTCCCCCAACGGGACCTTTTTTACAGATACGCAGTATTTT; CDR3 protein: CASGSPNGTFFTDTQYF
D gene: TRBD2; J gene: TRBJ2-3; clone size: -; V gene: TRBV12-3/TRBV12-4; CDR3 DNA: TGTGCCAGCAGCTCCCGGGGGGGCCCAGATACGCAGTATTTT; CDR3 protein: CASSSRGGPDTQYF
D gene: -; J gene: TRBJ2-6; clone size: -; V gene: TRBV4-1; CDR3 DNA: TGCGCCAGCAGCCCCAGCCCGTGGGCTGGGGCCAACGTCCTGACTTTC; CDR3 protein: CASSPSPWAGANVLTF
D gene: -; J gene: TRBJ2-1; clone size: few; V gene: TRBV5-1; CDR3 DNA: TGCGCTAGCAGCTTCAGTACGGGATTTTTTGAGCAGTTCTTC; CDR3 protein: CASSFSTGFFEQFF
D gene: TRBD2; J gene: TRBJ2-1; clone size: -; V gene: TRBV13; CDR3 DNA: TGTGCCAGCAGCCCCACGGGACTAGGGCACTACAATGAGCAGTTCTTC; CDR3 protein: CASSPTGLGHYNEQFF
D gene: TRBD2; J gene: TRBJ2-1; clone size: -; V gene: TRBV5-1; CDR3 DNA: TGCGCCAGCAGTCGGCGGGAGGGCCGGAATGAGCAGTTCTTC; CDR3 protein: CASSRREGRNEQFF
D gene: -; J gene: TRBJ1-2; clone size: once; V gene: TRBV20-1; CDR3 DNA: TGCAGTGCTAGGAAGCAGGTTAACTATGGCTACACCTTC; CDR3 protein: CSARKQVNYGYTF
D gene: -; J gene: TRBJ2-7; clone size: -; V gene: TRBV7-2; CDR3 DNA: TGTGCCAGCAGCTCCATGGGGGTCGAGCAGTACTTC; CDR3 protein: CASSSMGVEQYF
D gene: TRBD2; J gene: TRBJ2-1; clone size: -; V gene: TRBV6-6; CDR3 DNA: TGTGCCAGCAGTCGGACTAGCGGGAGGGAGCGGTTCTTC; CDR3 protein: CASSRTSGRERFF
D gene: -; J gene: TRBJ2-5; clone size: once; V gene: TRBV7-9; CDR3 DNA: TGTGCCAGCAGCTTATATCGAGGGCTGGGCGAGACCCAGTACTTC; CDR3 protein: CASSLYRGLGETQYF